The next 14 T cell receptor beta chains were all read from a single sample in a study of response to subunit inactivated influenza vaccine. TCRdb ran MiXCR on the RT-PCR reads and lists one entry per CDR3 protein. Seen here are 200,000 to 250,000 distinct CDR3 sequences, roughly an eighth observed once, and the top ten hold 7.8%. The sequencing used non-naive T cells sorted from PBMCs, collected roughly 15 days before vaccination. These receptors were obtained from a man aged 50 to 59 who received an inactivated influenza vaccine.

This clonotype was recorded many times. The gene calls are TRBV5-1 and TRBJ2-5; D may be TRBD1 (5 bases). This CDR3 comprises 14 residues. V was shortened by 0 bases and J by 2 bases, with 8 bases between the two germline ends. The germline V gene encodes CDR1 SGHRS and CDR2 YFSETQ. This chain's CDR3 is CASSLGGRQETQYF. The DNA for the CDR3 is TGCGCCAGCAGCTTGGGGGGCAGACAAGAGACCCAGTACTTC.

In this sample, this clonotype turned up many times. V and J are TRBV11-1 and TRBJ2-2; D is ambiguous. CDR1 and CDR2 from the germline V gene are SGHAT and FQDESV (reference sequence). This CDR3 has 12 residues. V lost 7 bases and J 6 bases, leaving 9 bases between the germline ends. The CDR3 DNA sequence: TGTGCCAGCACCCCCCTACCCGGGGAGCTGTTTTTT. It yields the protein CASTPLPGELFF.

The chain combines TRBV11-1 with TRBJ2-5; a weak D match, TRBD2 (6 bases). Deletions cut 5 bases from V and 7 bases from J, with 17 bases between. The CDR3 covers 14 residues. Germline-derived CDR1 and CDR2 are SGHAT and FQDESV (reference sequence). This chain's CDR3 is CASSGGTARATQYF. CDR3 DNA: TGTGCCAGCAGCGGTGGGACTGCCCGAGCGACCCAGTACTTC.

This clonotype was seen repeatedly, ten times or more. This sequence joins TRBV11-3 and TRBJ2-1; 12 bases map to TRBD2. The CDR3 is 15 amino acids. J lost 5 bases, V lost 5 bases, and 4 bases had no gene match. The germline gives CDR1 SGHNT, CDR2 YENEEA. CDR3 in amino acids: CASSPRTSGDNEQFF. The CDR3 bases are TGTGCCAGCAGCCCGCGGACTAGCGGGGACAATGAGCAGTTCTTC.

This clonotype was counted between two and nine times. The chain joins TRBV20-1 to TRBJ1-2; TRBD1 agrees at 7 bases. This CDR3 region has 15 residues. V shed 5 bases and J 2 bases; nucleotides not matched to a gene: 11. Germline CDR1 DFQATT, CDR2 SNEGSKA (reference sequence). The DNA for the CDR3 is TGCAGTGCTGCGACGAGGGGGCGCCGGAACTATGGCTACACCTTC. Translation gives CSAATRGRRNYGYTF.

This clonotype was seen a few times. The chain combines TRBV7-2 with TRBJ2-3; 12 bases align to TRBD2. The CDR3 is 16 amino acids. CDR1 and CDR2 from the germline V gene are SGHTA and FQGNSA. Trimming took 7 bases from V and 3 from J; bases not matched to a gene: 8. The CDR3 DNA reads as TGTGCCAGCACCCGGCGGCTAGCGGGGGGGACAGATACGCAGTATTTT. This translates into CASTRRLAGGTDTQYF.

There are a few counts of this clonotype. The chain uses TRBV28 and TRBJ2-7, with 13 positions matching TRBD2. Trimming cost V 7 bases and J 13 bases; bases outside gene matches: 13. Per germline, CDR1 MDHEN and CDR2 SYDVKM. This CDR3 has 14 amino acids. CDR3 region: CASNMPGLAGFIYF. CDR3 DNA sequence: TGTGCCAGCAATATGCCGGGACTAGCGGGATTTATCTACTTC.

The chain recombines TRBV27 with TRBJ1-2, with unresolved D. This CDR3 comprises 13 residues. V lost 1 base and J lost 3, with 6 bases in between. The germline gives CDR1 MNHEY, CDR2 SMNVEV (reference sequence). CDR3 in amino acids: CASSLYPDYGYTF. The CDR3 DNA reads as TGTGCCAGCAGTTTATATCCAGACTATGGCTACACCTTC.

This clonotype was picked up many times. The chain recombines TRBV20-1 with TRBJ2-2, with TRBD1 matching over 10 bases. The CDR3 has 16 amino acids. The V gene end was trimmed by 1 base and the J gene end by 6 bases; junction bases not matched to a gene: 8. Germline V gene data show CDR1 as DFQATT and CDR2 as SNEGSKA (reference sequence). In DNA, the CDR3 is TGCAGTGCTAGAGGGGAGGGGACAGGGGATTCCGGGGAGCTGTTTTTT. Its protein is CSARGEGTGDSGELFF.

The rearrangement uses TRBV20-1 and TRBJ2-4; no reliable D call. There are 16 residues in the CDR3. The germline V gene has CDR1 DFQATT and CDR2 SNEGSKA (reference sequence). Between the trimmed V and J ends, which lost 1 base and 0 bases, there was a span of 13 bases. CDR3 amino acids: CSARGRLAIAKNIQYF. The DNA of the CDR3 is TGCAGTGCTAGAGGACGTCTCGCTATAGCCAAAAACATTCAGTACTTC.

This clonotype was recorded once. The chain combines TRBV28 with TRBJ1-5; D remains ambiguous. The CDR3 contains 16 residues. Germline loops: CDR1 MDHEN, CDR2 SYDVKM. Trimming removed 3 bases at V and 0 bases at J, with 12 bases between. CDR3 sequence: CASSFLARSSNQPQHF. The CDR3 nucleotides are TGTGCCAGCAGTTTCCTTGCCAGGAGTAGCAATCAGCCCCAGCATTTT.

The chain couples TRBV11-1 to TRBJ2-5; TRBD2 matches 7 bases. This CDR3 region has 14 residues. CDR1 is SGHAT and CDR2 is FQDESV in the germline V gene (reference sequence). The ends lost 5 bases at V and 5 bases at J; junction bases unmatched: 8. For the CDR3, the DNA is TGTGCCAGCAGCCGATACGGACTAGATGAGACCCAGTACTTC. This codes for CASSRYGLDETQYF.

The chain joins TRBV18 to TRBJ2-4, with D uncertain. Trimming cost V 1 base and J 6 bases, with 10 bases left between them. This CDR3 is built from 14 residues. Germline-derived CDR1 and CDR2 are KGHSH and LQKENI. In DNA, the CDR3 is TGTGCCAGCTCACCACTAACCGACCCAAACATTCAGTACTTC. It is translated as CASSPLTDPNIQYF.

This clonotype was seen a few times. The J gene is TRBJ2-1, the V gene TRBV10-3; 12 bases fit TRBD1. The V gene's germline CDR1 is ENHRY and CDR2 SYGVKD. The V segment lost 9 bases and the J segment 7 bases; nucleotides outside the gene matches: 4. This CDR3 has 13 amino acids. DNA of the CDR3: TGTGCCATTGGGACAGGGGGCGGGAATGAGCAGTTCTTC. Amino acid sequence: CAIGTGGGNEQFF.